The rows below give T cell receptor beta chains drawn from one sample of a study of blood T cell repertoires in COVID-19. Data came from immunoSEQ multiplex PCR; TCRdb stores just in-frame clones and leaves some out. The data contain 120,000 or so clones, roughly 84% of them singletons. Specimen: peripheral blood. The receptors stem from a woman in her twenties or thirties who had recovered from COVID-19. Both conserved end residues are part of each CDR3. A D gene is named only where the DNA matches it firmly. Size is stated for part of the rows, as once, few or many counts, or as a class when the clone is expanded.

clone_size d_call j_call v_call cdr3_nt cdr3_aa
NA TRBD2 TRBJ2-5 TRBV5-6 TGTGCCAGCAGCTCGCCCGGGGGGTCGGGAAAGACCCAGTACTTC CASSSPGGSGKTQYF
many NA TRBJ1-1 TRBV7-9 TGTGCCAGCACCCCTATCATCGGCGGTAAAGCTTTCTTT CASTPIIGGKAFF
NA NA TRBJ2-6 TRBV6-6 TGTGCCAGCAGACAAACAGGGTTTTCTGGGGCCAACGTCCTGACTTTC CASRQTGFSGANVLTF
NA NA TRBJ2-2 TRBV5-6 TGTGCCAGCAGATTGGGACCGGGAAACACCGGGGAGCTGTTTTTT CASRLGPGNTGELFF
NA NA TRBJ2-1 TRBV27 TGTGCCAGCAGTTTAGTAGCGGCCACACCCTACAATGAGCAGTTCTTC CASSLVAATPYNEQFF
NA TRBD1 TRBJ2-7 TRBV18 TGTGCCAGCTCACCAGGGACAGCTAGGAGCGAGCAGTACTTC CASSPGTARSEQYF
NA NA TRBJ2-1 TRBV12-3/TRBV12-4 TGTGCCAGCAGTTTCACGGGTGGTGAGCAGTTCTTC CASSFTGGEQFF
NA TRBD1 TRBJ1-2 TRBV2 TGTGCCAGCAGTGAAGAGAACAGGGGTCGGGGCTACACCTTC CASSEENRGRGYTF
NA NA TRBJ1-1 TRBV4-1 TGCGCCAGCAGCCCCTCAGGGGATCCTGAAGCTTTCTTT CASSPSGDPEAFF
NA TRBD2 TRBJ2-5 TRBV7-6 TGTGCCAGCAGCTTAGAGGCTAGCGGGGTTGGGACCCAGTACTTC CASSLEASGVGTQYF
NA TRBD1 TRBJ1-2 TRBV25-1 TGTGCCAGCAGTGATACAGGGGGCGATATATATGGCTACACCTTC CASSDTGGDIYGYTF